The source of this T cell receptor (beta chain) is a study of OX40 agonist ivuxolimab in advanced cancers. Germline V gene lookup returns CDR1 SEHNR and CDR2 FQNEAQ (reference sequence). The germline V and J ends were trimmed by 5 bases and 5 bases, with 9 bases remaining between them. This CDR3 has 12 amino acids. Here immunoSEQ multiplex PCR was the method, and the copy in TCRdb shows in-frame clones only, minus some. The sample has under 85,000 clones, 88% seen once. This receptor was identified in an adult with an advanced solid tumor such as melanoma, head and neck, liver or kidney cancer. The chain recombines TRBV7-9 with TRBJ1-2; D may be TRBD1 (6 bases). Here the sequenced sample was CD4+ or CD8+ T cells sorted from blood, taken in a trial of the OX40 agonist ivuxolimab. CDR3 nucleotides: TGTGCCAGCAGCGTACAGGGATATGGCTACACCTTC. Translated, it gives CASSVQGYGYTF.